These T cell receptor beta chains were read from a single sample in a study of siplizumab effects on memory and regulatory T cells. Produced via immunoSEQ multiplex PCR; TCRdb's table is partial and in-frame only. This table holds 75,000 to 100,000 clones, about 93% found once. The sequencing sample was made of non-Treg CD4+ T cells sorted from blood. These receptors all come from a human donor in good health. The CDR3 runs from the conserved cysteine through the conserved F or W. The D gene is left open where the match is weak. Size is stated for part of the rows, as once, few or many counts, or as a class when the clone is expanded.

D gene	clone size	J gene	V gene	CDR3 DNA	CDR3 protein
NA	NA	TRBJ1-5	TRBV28	TGTGCCAGCAGTTTGGTGGACAGTAATCAGCCCCAGCATTTT	CASSLVDSNQPQHF
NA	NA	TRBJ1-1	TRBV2	TGTGCCAGCAGTGGACAGATCGCTGAAGCTTTCTTT	CASSGQIAEAFF
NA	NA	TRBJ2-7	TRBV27	TGTGCCAGCAGGAAGGTAGGCGGCTACGAGCAGTACTTC	CASRKVGGYEQYF
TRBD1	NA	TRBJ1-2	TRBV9	TGTGCCAGCAGCGTAGCACAGGGGAACTATGGCTACACCTTC	CASSVAQGNYGYTF
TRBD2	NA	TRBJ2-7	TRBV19	TGTGCCAGTTCCGGGACTAGCGACTCCTACGAGCAGTACTTC	CASSGTSDSYEQYF
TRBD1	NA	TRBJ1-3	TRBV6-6	TGTGCCACTGAACCGGGACAGGGTTATAGCACCATATATTTT	CATEPGQGYSTIYF
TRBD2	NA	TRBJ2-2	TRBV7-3	TGTGCCAGCAGCGCCAGACCCGGGACTACGAACACCGGGGAGCTGTTTTTT	CASSARPGTTNTGELFF
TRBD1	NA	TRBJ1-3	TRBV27	TGTGCCAGCAGCTATACAGGGGAGCATGGAAACACCATATATTTT	CASSYTGEHGNTIYF
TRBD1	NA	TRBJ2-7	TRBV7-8	TGTGCCAGCAGCCGAACCGGGACAGGCAAGACCAACGAGCAGTACTTC	CASSRTGTGKTNEQYF
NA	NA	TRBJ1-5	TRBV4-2	TGTGCCAGCAGTGGCGCCCTAGGGTCAAATCAGCCCCAGCATTTT	CASSGALGSNQPQHF
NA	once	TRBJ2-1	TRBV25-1	TGTGCCAGCAGTGAATGGGGTTCGGGCCCTTTGAGCTACAATGAGCAGTTCTTC	CASSEWGSGPLSYNEQFF
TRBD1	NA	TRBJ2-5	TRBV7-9	TGTGCCAGCAGCCACAACCGGGACAGGGGATTCAGGGAGACCCAGTACTTC	CASSHNRDRGFRETQYF
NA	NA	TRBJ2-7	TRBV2	TGTGCCAGCAGTGAGTGGCCGTTAAGCTCCTACGAGCAGTACTTC	CASSEWPLSSYEQYF
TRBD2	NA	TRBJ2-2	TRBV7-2	TGTGCCAGCAGTTATGCCCGGAGGACTAGCATTACCGGGGAGCTGTTTTTT	CASSYARRTSITGELFF
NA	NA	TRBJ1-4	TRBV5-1	TGCGCCAGCAGCCCCACCGCCGGAGGGGAAAAACTGTTTTTT	CASSPTAGGEKLFF
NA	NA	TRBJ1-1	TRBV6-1	TGTGCGGAGGGGAGTAAAACTGAAGCTTTCTTT	CAEGSKTEAFF
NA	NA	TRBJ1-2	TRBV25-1	TGTGCCAGCAGACAACAGGGATCTGGCTACACCTTC	CASRQQGSGYTF
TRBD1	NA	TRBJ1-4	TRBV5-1	TGCGCCAGCAGCTTGGGTGGGACAGGGGCTTTCTCAACAGAAAAACTGTTTTTT	CASSLGGTGAFSTEKLFF
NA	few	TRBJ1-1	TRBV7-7	TGTGCCAGCAGCTTGTCAGGGGCGCGTGGGGACACTGAAGCTTTCTTT	CASSLSGARGDTEAFF
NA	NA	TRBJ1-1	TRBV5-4	TGTGCCAGCAGCTTGGCGGGGAACACTGAAGCTTTCTTT	CASSLAGNTEAFF
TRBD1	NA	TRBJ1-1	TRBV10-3	TGTGCCATCAGTGAGCCTGGTTTAACGCCGGACAGGGAGACTGAAGCTTTCTTT	CAISEPGLTPDRETEAFF
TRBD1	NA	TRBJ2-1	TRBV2	TGTGCCAGCAGGGGGACAGGGCAGGGGTCCTACAATGAGCAGTTCTTC	CASRGTGQGSYNEQFF
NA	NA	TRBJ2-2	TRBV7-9	TGTGCCAGCAGCTTAGACCGGAACACCGGGGAGCTGTTTTTT	CASSLDRNTGELFF
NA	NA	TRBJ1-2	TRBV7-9	TGTGCCAGCAGCTTAGAACCGGACTATGGCTACACCTTC	CASSLEPDYGYTF
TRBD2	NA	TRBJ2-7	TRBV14	TGTGCCAGCAGCCACCTAAGGGGACTAGCGGGGACCCTTCGCGAGCAGTACTTC	CASSHLRGLAGTLREQYF
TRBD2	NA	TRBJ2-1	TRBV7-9	TGTGCCAGCAGCTTTCGACTAGCGGGTTGGTACAATGAGCAGTTCTTC	CASSFRLAGWYNEQFF
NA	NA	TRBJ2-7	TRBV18	TGTGCCAGCTCACCATTTAACAGCTATGAACAGCAGTACTTC	CASSPFNSYEQQYF
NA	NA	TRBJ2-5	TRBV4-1	TGCGCCAGCAGCCAAGTTACGGGGAACCAGTACTTC	CASSQVTGNQYF
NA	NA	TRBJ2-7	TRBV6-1	TGTGCCAGCAGCCCCGGGTGGGGTAGGGACGAGCAGTACTTC	CASSPGWGRDEQYF
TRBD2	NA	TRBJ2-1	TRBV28	TGTGCCAGCAGTGTTCTAAAGGGCGGGAGAGATGAGCAGTTCTTC	CASSVLKGGRDEQFF
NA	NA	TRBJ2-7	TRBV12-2	TGTGCAAGTCGCTTAGCCGCCGGGACCCAAGGGCCCTACGAGCAGTACTTC	CASRLAAGTQGPYEQYF
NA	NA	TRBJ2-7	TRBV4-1	TGCGCCAGCAGCCAATGGACAGTTTCCTACGAGCAGTACTTC	CASSQWTVSYEQYF
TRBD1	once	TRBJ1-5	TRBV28	TGTGCCAGCCGGTCCGGGACAGGGTTTTTGAATCAGCCCCAGCATTTT	CASRSGTGFLNQPQHF
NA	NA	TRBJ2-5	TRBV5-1	TGCGCCAGCAGCTCGAAACCAGGGGGGGAGGTGGAGACCCAGTACTTC	CASSSKPGGEVETQYF
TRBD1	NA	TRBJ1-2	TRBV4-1	TGCGCCAGCAGCCAACAGGGGGTTGTGGGCTACACCTTC	CASSQQGVVGYTF
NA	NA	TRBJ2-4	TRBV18	TGTGCCAGCTCACCTACCGTTTCAGGGATGAAGGCCAAAAACATTCAGTACTTC	CASSPTVSGMKAKNIQYF
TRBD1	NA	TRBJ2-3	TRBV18	TGTGCCAGCTCATTCAACGACAGGGCTAGCACAGATACGCAGTATTTT	CASSFNDRASTDTQYF
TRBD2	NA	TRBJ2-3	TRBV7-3	TGTGCCAGCAGCAAACGCGGACTAGCGGGATTAAGCACAGATACGCAGTATTTT	CASSKRGLAGLSTDTQYF
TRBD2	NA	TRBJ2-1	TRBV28	TGTGCCAGCAGTTCCGGTTCGGCCACGGGACTAGCGAACAATGAGCAGTTCTTC	CASSSGSATGLANNEQFF
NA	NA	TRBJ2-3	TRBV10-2	TGCGCCAGCACCCCGCAAATGGATACGCAGTATTTT	CASTPQMDTQYF
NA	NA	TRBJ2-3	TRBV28	TGTACTACGGGGCACCGCACAGATACGCAGTATTTT	CTTGHRTDTQYF
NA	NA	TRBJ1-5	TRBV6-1	TGTGCCACGCTAAGGGGAGGTCCCGGGCAGCCCCAGCATTTT	CATLRGGPGQPQHF
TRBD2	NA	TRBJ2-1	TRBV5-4	TGTGCCAGCAGCGTAACCGGGACTAGAGCCAATGAGCAGTTCTTC	CASSVTGTRANEQFF
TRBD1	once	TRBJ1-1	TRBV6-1	TGTGCCAGCAGCCGCGACAGGGGCACTGAAGCTTTCTTT	CASSRDRGTEAFF
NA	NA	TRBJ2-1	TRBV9	TGTGCCAGCAGCGTAGTAAACAGCTATGGGGAGCAGTTCTTC	CASSVVNSYGEQFF
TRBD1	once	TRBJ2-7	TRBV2	TGTGCCAGCAGAAAAACCGAGAACAGGGGGCTTTTACCTGACGAGCAGTACTTC	CASRKTENRGLLPDEQYF
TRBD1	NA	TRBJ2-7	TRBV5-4	TGTGCCAGCAAACGGGACAGCTTCTCCTACGAGCAGTACTTC	CASKRDSFSYEQYF